The TCR beta chain described here comes from a study of blood T cell repertoires in COVID-19 (dated by TCRdb to the early 2020s). With regard to the full study: The collaborator samples originated in the United States, Italy and Spain and spanned the acute and convalescent phases of COVID-19. The material from the prospective study consisted of cDNA or gDNA derived from T cells, B-cell-depleted T cells, or PBMCs. Subjects who had been exposed to COVID-19, were actively infected with it, or had recovered from it provided the deeply sampled blood TCRbeta repertoires that made up the dataset. The repertoires were made available in a free public database intended to serve as a resource for research on the immune response to SARS-CoV-2. The samples were drawn from two sources: the first 160 participants of the ongoing ImmuneRACE study, and 1,200 or so subjects contributed by 6 global collaborators. Nearly every sample came with metadata listing a de-identified subject ID, COVID-19 status, age in years and sex. Where available, HLA class I and class II types were taken from metadata supplied by the sample provider and were not determined by assay-based typing.

Collaborating institutions collected whole blood in K2EDTA tubes following their own protocols. For TCRbeta analysis, collaborators shipped samples as frozen whole blood, isolated PBMCs, or DNA extracted from either of those sample types. The immunoSEQ Assay, a bias-controlled multiplex PCR, was used to amplify TCRbeta CDR3 regions from genomic DNA. Concerning the study's data processing: Within the assay, amplification of reference gene primers was used to estimate how many nucleated cells each sample contained. To quantify the absolute abundance of each unique TCRbeta CDR3 rearrangement, sequence reads were collapsed and filtered. For each sample, productive Simpson clonality was calculated as the square root of Simpson's diversity index over productive rearrangements. Imported from immuneACCESS, the table was reduced by TCRdb to in-frame sequences with V and J called. These copies leave out some clones; in studies compared against another copy, an unresolved V gene accounts for under half, and the cause of the remainder is not known. V and J calls and clone size follow that table, whereas D and trimming were derived from the DNA. The sample records 160,000 or so clones, 75% to 80% of which are singletons. Of the sample, around 14% falls within the top ten clones.

Points the paper makes about the study in general: The quantity of clinical and demographic metadata differed by source and by participant and was supplied without curation.

The CDR3 covers 13 residues, taking in both the cysteine and the phenylalanine. Solely the CDR3 DNA is kept, with 39 bases framed from the first base. Per the germline V gene (reference sequence), LNHDA is the CDR1 and SQIVND is the CDR2. After removal of 5 bases from V and 8 bases from J, the junction retains 3 bases not matched to a gene. About this clone: The specificity of this receptor is unknown. The record has no base qualities; no much larger clone is one base away.

This receptor was taken from a woman older than 75 with acute or convalescent COVID-19. The material sequenced was peripheral blood. This chain is built from TRBV19 and TRBJ2-1; 10 nucleotides in the junction match TRBD2. The sequenced DNA is TGTGCCAGTAGTTGGCTAGCGGGGGATGAGCAGTTCTTC. Its amino acids are CASSWLAGDEQFF. Here the CDR3 is joined to the reference TRBV19 and TRBJ2-1 genes, and the full variable domain is: DGGITQSPKYLFRKEGQNVTLSCEQNLNHDAMYWYRQDPGQGLRLIYYSQIVNDFQKGDIAEGYSVSREKKESFPLTVTSAQKNPTAFYLCASSWLAGDEQFFGPGTRLTVL.